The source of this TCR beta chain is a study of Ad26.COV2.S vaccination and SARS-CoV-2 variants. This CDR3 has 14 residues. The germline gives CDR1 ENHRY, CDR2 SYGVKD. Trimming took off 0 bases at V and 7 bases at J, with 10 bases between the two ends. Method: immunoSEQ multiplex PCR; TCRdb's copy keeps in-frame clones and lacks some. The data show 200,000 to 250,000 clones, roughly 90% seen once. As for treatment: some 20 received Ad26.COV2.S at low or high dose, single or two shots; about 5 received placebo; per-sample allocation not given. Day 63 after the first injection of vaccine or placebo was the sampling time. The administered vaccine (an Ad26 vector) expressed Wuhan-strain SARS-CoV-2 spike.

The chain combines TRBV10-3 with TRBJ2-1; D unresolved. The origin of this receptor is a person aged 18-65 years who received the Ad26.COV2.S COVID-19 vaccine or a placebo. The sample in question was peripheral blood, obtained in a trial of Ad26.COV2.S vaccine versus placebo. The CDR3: CAISESGRNNEQFF. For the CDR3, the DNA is TGTGCCATCAGTGAGTCCGGACGGAATAATGAGCAGTTCTTC.